This passage covers 11 T cell receptor beta chains from one sample sequenced in a study of OX40 agonist ivuxolimab in advanced cancers. This table comes from immunoSEQ multiplex PCR, and its TCRdb copy is limited to in-frame clones, with some not included. The table records about 90,000 clones, roughly nine tenths of them present only once. Material: CD4+ or CD8+ T cells sorted from blood, obtained in a trial of the OX40 agonist ivuxolimab. These receptors all stem from an adult with an advanced solid tumor such as melanoma, head and neck, liver or kidney cancer.

V usage is TRBV9 and J usage is TRBJ2-2, with TRBD2 matching over 8 bases. Per the germline V gene, CDR1 is SGDLS and CDR2 is YYNGEE. The CDR3 has 15 residues. The trim removed 4 bases at V and 4 bases at J, leaving 6 bases unmatched. The CDR3 is CASSPRTSTTGELFF. DNA for the CDR3: TGTGCCAGCAGCCCCCGGACTAGCACCACCGGGGAGCTGTTTTTT.

The chain carries TRBV7-3 and TRBJ2-1; 9 positions match TRBD2. The CDR3 sequence is 15 residues long. Per the germline V gene, CDR1 is SGHTA and CDR2 is FQGTGA. V gave up 4 bases and J gave up 4 bases; unmatched junction bases: 5. DNA of the CDR3: TGTGCCAGCAGCTCATCCACTAGCGGGTACAATGAGCAGTTCTTC. It is translated as CASSSSTSGYNEQFF.

The rearrangement uses TRBV6-5 and TRBJ1-4, with D unclear. V was shortened by 7 bases and J by 8 bases, with 14 bases between the two germline ends. The germline CDR1 and CDR2 sequences are MNHEY and SVGAGI. CDR3 size: 13 residues. CDR3 coding DNA: TGTGCCAGCACCAAAGGGTTCCGGGAAAAACTGTTTTTT. As protein: CASTKGFREKLFF.

The V and J genes are TRBV28 and TRBJ2-2; 10 bases match TRBD2. The germline gives CDR1 MDHEN, CDR2 SYDVKM. After removal of 4 bases from V and 3 bases from J, the junction contained 2 bases not matched to a gene. The CDR3 has 15 amino acids. In DNA, the CDR3 is TGTGCCAGCAGTTCCGGGACTAGCGACACCGGGGAGCTGTTTTTT. Translation gives CASSSGTSDTGELFF.

As DNA, the CDR3 is TGCGCCACACGGGGAGAGGTTACAGATACGCAGTATTTT. This sequence encodes CATRGEVTDTQYF. J is TRBJ2-3 and V is TRBV5-1, with D possibly being TRBD2 (5 bases). There are 13 residues in the CDR3. V gave up 9 bases and J gave up 3 bases, with 14 bases separating them. CDR1 and CDR2 (germline): SGHRS, YFSETQ.

This chain connects TRBV20-1 to TRBJ2-1; D remains unclear. Germline V gene sequence: CDR1 DFQATT, CDR2 SNEGSKA (reference sequence). The CDR3 length is 11 residues. The DNA of the CDR3 is TGCAGCTTGAGCTCCTACAATGAGCAGTTCTTC. Its translation is CSLSSYNEQFF.

CDR3 nucleotide sequence: TGTGCCAGCAGCTCCGGACAGCGTAATGAAAAACTGTTTTTT. This encodes CASSSGQRNEKLFF. The chain is built from TRBV5-6 and TRBJ1-4; a weak D match, TRBD1 (6 bases). The CDR3 sequence is 14 residues long. Trimming removed 3 bases from V and 4 bases from J, with 10 bases in between. Germline values: CDR1 SGHDT, CDR2 YYEEEE. Using reference TRBV5-6 and TRBJ1-4 for the parts outside the CDR3, the full variable domain is DAGVTQSPTHLIKTRGQQVTLRCSPKSGHDTVSWYQQALGQGPQFIFQYYEEEERQRGNFPDRFSGHQFPNYSSELNVNALLLGDSALYLCASSSGQRNEKLFFGSGTQLSVL.

J is TRBJ2-1 and V is TRBV19, with TRBD2 matching over 14 bases. V trimming: 3 bases; J trimming: 6 bases; junction bases outside the gene matches: 1. This CDR3 is built from 15 residues. In germline, CDR1 is LNHDA, CDR2 SQIVND (reference sequence). The CDR3 reads CASSIGTSGSNEQFF. The CDR3 DNA reads TGTGCCAGTAGTATCGGGACTAGCGGGAGCAATGAGCAGTTCTTC.

The chain has TRBV6-6 and TRBJ1-3; a possible D gene is TRBD1 (5 bases). From germline, CDR1 is MNHNY and CDR2 SVGAGI (reference sequence). The CDR3 has 14 amino acids. V was clipped by 8 bases and J by 4 bases, with 15 bases between them. CDR3 amino acids: CASSPLGGGNTIYF. CDR3 DNA: TGTGCCAGCTCACCTCTGGGGGGGGGAAACACCATATATTTT.

V is TRBV5-4 and J is TRBJ2-3; D may be TRBD1 (5 bases). The CDR3 totals 15 residues. Germline V gene lookup returns CDR1 SGHNT and CDR2 YYREEE (reference sequence). V lost 4 bases to trimming and J lost 3 bases, with 15 bases between them. CDR3 nucleotides: TGTGCCAGCAGCCGCTCGCAGGGCCCGACAGATACGCAGTATTTT. This gives the protein CASSRSQGPTDTQYF.

The rearrangement links TRBV27 to TRBJ2-3; 8 bases fit TRBD1. Germline trimming cut 0 bases from V and 2 bases from J; bases unmatched to any gene: 4. Germline CDR1 reads MNHEY; CDR2 reads SMNVEV (reference sequence). The CDR3 is made up of 16 amino acids. CDR3 sequence: CASSLSRTGSTDTQYF. CDR3 coding DNA: TGTGCCAGCAGTTTATCCCGGACAGGGTCCACAGATACGCAGTATTTT.